Shown below are 6 T cell receptor beta chains from a single sample sequenced in a study. Treg sorting used a CD4+CD25+CD127-/low gate. TCRdb ran MiXCR on the 5' RACE reads and lists one entry per CDR3 protein. The repertoire includes some 7,000 distinct CDR3 sequences, 73% of them detected once, and 4.5% sits in the top ten. Input material: tumor-infiltrating Tregs sorted from the breast tumor. The source is a female donor with breast cancer.

The chain uses TRBV7-6 and TRBJ1-5; TRBD1 is a possible D gene (6 bases). The CDR3 spans 11 residues. Trimming removed 10 bases from V and 4 bases from J, with 8 bases in between. CDR1 is SGHVS, CDR2 FNYEAQ, per germline. In DNA, the CDR3 is TGTGCCACCGGACAGAATCAGCCCCAGCATTTT. This codes for CATGQNQPQHF. Full variable domain (missing parts from reference TRBV7-6 and TRBJ1-5): GAGVSQSPRYKVTKRGQDVALRCDPISGHVSLYWYRQALGQGPEFLTYFNYEAQQDKSGLPNDRFSAERPEGSISTLTIQRTEQRDSAMYRCATGQNQPQHFGDGTRLSIL.

The chain uses TRBV27 and TRBJ1-6; TRBD1 might be the D (5 bases). The V end lost 5 bases, the J end lost 7 bases, and 15 bases lay between the germline ends. Germline values: CDR1 MNHEY, CDR2 SMNVEV (reference sequence). The CDR3 extends over 15 amino acids. This CDR3 reads CASSTDRGENSPLHF. The DNA of the CDR3 is TGTGCCAGCAGTACCGACAGAGGAGAAAATTCACCCCTCCACTTT.

This rearrangement joins TRBV3-1 to TRBJ1-3; D call uncertain. Germline values: CDR1 LGHDT, CDR2 YNNKEL (reference sequence). The CDR3 contains 18 residues. V lost 1 base to trimming and J lost 0 bases, with 16 bases between them. In nucleotides, the CDR3 is TGTGCCAGCAGCCAAGGTGGACCGTGGAGAAGCTCTGGAAACACCATATATTTT. Translating it yields CASSQGGPWRSSGNTIYF.

This clonotype was detected only once. The gene calls are TRBV5-2 and TRBJ2-3; TRBD1, the table's D call, lacks a check against the DNA. TRBV5-2 is assigned pseudogene status. This CDR3 comprises 16 residues. The CDR3, as DNA: TGTGCCAGAAGCGCAACCCGGGACAGGACCACATATACGCAGTATTTT. This sequence encodes CARSATRDRTTYTQYF.

The V gene is TRBV5-4, the J gene TRBJ2-7; 10 positions agree with TRBD2. CDR3 length: 15 residues. Losses at the gene ends were 4 bases for V and 3 bases for J; bases not matched to a gene: 7. The germline V gene encodes CDR1 SGHNT and CDR2 YYREEE (reference sequence). CDR3 region: CASSSGTSEIYEQYF. CDR3 nucleotide sequence: TGTGCCAGCAGCAGCGGGACTAGCGAGATCTACGAGCAGTACTTC.

CDR3 sequence: CSVEVAATSSYEQYF. In DNA form, the CDR3 reads TGCAGCGTTGAGGTGGCAGCAACTAGCTCCTACGAGCAGTACTTC. The gene calls are TRBV29-1 and TRBJ2-7, with D possibly being TRBD2 (5 bases). There are 15 residues in the CDR3. The germline V gene encodes CDR1 SQVTM and CDR2 ANQGSEA. Trimming left V 3 bases short and J 0 bases short, with 15 bases between.